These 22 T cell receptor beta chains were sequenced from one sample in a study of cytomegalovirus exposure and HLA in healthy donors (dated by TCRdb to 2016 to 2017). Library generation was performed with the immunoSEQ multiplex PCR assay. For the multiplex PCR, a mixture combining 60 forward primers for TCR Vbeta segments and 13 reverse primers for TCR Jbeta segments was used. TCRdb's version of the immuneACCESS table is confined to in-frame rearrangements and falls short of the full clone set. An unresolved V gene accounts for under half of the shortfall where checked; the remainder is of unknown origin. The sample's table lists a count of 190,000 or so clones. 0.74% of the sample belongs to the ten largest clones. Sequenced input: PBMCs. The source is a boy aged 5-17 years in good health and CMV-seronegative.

The CDR3: CAWSFTGTNYEQYF. The CDR3 coding sequence is TGTGCCTGGAGTTTCACAGGGACGAACTACGAGCAGTACTTC. The chain employs TRBV30 and TRBJ2-7; D might be TRBD1 (6 bases). The V end lost 2 bases, the J end lost 3 bases, and 14 bases lay between the germline ends. Germline-derived CDR1 and CDR2 are GTSNPN and SVGIG (reference sequence). The CDR3 runs 14 residues.

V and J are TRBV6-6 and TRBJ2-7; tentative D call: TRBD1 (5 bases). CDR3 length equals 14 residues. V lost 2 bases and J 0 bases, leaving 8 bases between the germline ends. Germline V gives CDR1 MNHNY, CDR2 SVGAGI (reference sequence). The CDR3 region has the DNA TGTGCCAGCAGTTACGGTCAGGGCTCCTACGAGCAGTACTTC. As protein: CASSYGQGSYEQYF.

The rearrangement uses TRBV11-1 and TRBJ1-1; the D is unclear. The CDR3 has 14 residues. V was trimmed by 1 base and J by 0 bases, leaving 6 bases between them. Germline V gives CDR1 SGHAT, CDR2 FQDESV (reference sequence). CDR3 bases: TGTGCCAGCAGCTTAGTTCCGTTGAACACTGAAGCTTTCTTT. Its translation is CASSLVPLNTEAFF.

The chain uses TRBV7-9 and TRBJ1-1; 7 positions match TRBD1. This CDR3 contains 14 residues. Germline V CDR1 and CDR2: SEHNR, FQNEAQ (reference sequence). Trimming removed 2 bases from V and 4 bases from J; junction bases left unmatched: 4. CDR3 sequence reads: CASSLTSGGTEAFF. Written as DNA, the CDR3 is TGTGCCAGCAGCTTAACCTCAGGGGGCACTGAAGCTTTCTTT.

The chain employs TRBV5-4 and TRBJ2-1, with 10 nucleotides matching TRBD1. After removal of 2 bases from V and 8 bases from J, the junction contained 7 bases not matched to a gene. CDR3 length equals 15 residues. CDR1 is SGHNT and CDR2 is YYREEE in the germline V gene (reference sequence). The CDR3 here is CASSFDSTGGYEQFF. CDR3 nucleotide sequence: TGTGCCAGCAGCTTTGACTCGACAGGGGGCTATGAGCAGTTCTTC.

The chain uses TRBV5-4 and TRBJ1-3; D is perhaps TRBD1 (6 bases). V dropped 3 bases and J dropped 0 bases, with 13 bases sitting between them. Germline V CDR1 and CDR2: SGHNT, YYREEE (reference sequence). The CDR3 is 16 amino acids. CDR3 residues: CASSYRVGSSGNTIYF. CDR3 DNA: TGTGCCAGCAGCTACAGGGTTGGTAGCTCTGGAAACACCATATATTTT.

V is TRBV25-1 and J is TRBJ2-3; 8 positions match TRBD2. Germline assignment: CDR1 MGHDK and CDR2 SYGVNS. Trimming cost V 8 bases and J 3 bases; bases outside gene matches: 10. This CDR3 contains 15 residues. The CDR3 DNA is TGTGCCAGCTTAGACGAGGAGCGGGGGACAGATACGCAGTATTTT. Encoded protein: CASLDEERGTDTQYF.

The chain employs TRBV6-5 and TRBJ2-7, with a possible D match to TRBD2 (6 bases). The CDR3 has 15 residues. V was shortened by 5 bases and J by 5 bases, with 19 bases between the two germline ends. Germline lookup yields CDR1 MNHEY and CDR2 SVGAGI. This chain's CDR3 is CASSPRLGPGNEQYF. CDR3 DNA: TGTGCCAGCAGTCCCAGACTAGGGCCCGGGAACGAGCAGTACTTC.

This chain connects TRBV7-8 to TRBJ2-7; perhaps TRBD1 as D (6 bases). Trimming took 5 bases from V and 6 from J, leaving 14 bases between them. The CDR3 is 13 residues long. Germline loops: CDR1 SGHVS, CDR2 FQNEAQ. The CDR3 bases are TGTGCCAGCAGCCTCCAGACAGGCGGCGAGCAGTACTTC. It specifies CASSLQTGGEQYF. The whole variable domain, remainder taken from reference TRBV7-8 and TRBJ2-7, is GAGVSQSPRYKVAKRGQDVALRCDPISGHVSLFWYQQALGQGPEFLTYFQNEAQLDKSGLPSDRFFAERPEGSVSTLKIQRTQQEDSAVYLCASSLQTGGEQYFGPGTRLTVT.

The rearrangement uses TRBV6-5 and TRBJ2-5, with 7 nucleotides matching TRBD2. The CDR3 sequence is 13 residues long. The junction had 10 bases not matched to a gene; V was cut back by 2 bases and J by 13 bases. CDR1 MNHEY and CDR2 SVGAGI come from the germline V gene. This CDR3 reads CASSYGEGPLVYF. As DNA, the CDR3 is TGTGCCAGCAGTTACGGGGAGGGACCTCTTGTGTACTTC.

CDR3 amino acids: CASRQTGTGEVGSYGYTF. CDR3 in DNA: TGTGCCAGTAGACAAACCGGGACAGGGGAGGTTGGGAGTTATGGCTACACCTTC. The chain carries TRBV19 and TRBJ1-2; 10 bases map to TRBD1. In germline, CDR1 is LNHDA, CDR2 SQIVND (reference sequence). Trimming removed 6 bases from V and 5 bases from J; junction bases left unmatched: 18. The CDR3 extends over 18 amino acids. The full variable domain, with the rest looked up from reference TRBV19 and TRBJ1-2, is DGGITQSPKYLFRKEGQNVTLSCEQNLNHDAMYWYRQDPGQGLRLIYYSQIVNDFQKGDIAEGYSVSREKKESFPLTVTSAQKNPTAFYLCASRQTGTGEVGSYGYTFGSGTRLTVV.

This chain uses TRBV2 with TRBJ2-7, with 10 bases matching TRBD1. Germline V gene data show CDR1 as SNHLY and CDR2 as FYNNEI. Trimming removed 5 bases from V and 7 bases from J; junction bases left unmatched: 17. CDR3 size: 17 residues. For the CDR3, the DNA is TGTGCCAGCAGTTTTCTAGGGACAGGGGTTGGATCACAGGAGCAGTACTTC. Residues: CASSFLGTGVGSQEQYF.

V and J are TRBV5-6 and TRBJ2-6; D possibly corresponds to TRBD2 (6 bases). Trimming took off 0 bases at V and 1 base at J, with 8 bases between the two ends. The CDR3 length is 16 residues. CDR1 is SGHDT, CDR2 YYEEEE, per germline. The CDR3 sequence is CASSLAGLSGANVLTF. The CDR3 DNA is TGTGCCAGCAGCTTGGCCGGACTATCTGGGGCCAACGTCCTGACTTTC.

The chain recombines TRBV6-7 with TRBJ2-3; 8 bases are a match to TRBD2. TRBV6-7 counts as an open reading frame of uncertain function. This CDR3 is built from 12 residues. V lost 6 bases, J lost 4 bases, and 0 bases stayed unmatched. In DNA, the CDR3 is TGTGCCAGCAGCGGGGGGGCAGATACGCAGTATTTT. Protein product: CASSGGADTQYF.

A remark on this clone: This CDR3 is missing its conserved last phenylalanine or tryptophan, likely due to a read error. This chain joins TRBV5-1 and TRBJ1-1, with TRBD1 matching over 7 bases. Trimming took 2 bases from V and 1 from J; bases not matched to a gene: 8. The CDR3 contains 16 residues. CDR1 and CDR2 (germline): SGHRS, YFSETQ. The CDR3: CASSLYIQGKNTEAFL. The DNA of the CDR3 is TGCGCCAGCAGCTTATATATACAGGGGAAGAACACTGAAGCTTTCCTT.

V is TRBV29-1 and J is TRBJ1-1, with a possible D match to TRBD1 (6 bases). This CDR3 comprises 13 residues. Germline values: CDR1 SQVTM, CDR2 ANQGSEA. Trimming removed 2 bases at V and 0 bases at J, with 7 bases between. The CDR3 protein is CSVETGLNTEAFF. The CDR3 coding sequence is TGCAGCGTTGAAACAGGGCTGAACACTGAAGCTTTCTTT.

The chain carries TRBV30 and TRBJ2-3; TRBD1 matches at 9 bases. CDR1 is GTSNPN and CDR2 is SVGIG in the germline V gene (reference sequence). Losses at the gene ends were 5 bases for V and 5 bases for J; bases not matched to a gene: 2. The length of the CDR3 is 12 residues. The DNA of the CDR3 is TGTGCCTGGGAGACAGGGGGAGATACGCAGTATTTT. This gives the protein CAWETGGDTQYF. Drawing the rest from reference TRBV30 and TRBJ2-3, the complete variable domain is SQTIHQWPATLVQPVGSPLSLECTVEGTSNPNLYWYRQAAGRGLQLLFYSVGIGQISSEVPQNLSASRPQDRQFILSSKKLLLSDSGFYLCAWETGGDTQYFGPGTRLTVL.

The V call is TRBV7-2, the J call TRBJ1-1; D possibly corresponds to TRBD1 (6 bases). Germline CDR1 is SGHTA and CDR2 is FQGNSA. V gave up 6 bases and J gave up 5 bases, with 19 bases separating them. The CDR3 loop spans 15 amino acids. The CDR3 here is CASSSQGMLSTEAFF. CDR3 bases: TGTGCCAGCAGTTCACAGGGTATGCTTAGTACTGAAGCTTTCTTT.

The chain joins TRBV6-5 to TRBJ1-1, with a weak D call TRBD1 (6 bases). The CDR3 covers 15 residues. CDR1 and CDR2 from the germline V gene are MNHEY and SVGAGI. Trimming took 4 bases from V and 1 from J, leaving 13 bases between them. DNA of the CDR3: TGTGCCAGCAGTTCCGACCGGACAGCGAACACTGAAGCTTTCTTT. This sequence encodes CASSSDRTANTEAFF.

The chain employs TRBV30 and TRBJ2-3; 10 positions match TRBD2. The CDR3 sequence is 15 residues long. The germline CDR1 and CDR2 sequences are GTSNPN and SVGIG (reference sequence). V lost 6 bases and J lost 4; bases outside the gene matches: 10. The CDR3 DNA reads TGTGCCTGCCAACCCCTAGCGGGGGCTGCAGATACGCAGTATTTT. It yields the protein CACQPLAGAADTQYF.

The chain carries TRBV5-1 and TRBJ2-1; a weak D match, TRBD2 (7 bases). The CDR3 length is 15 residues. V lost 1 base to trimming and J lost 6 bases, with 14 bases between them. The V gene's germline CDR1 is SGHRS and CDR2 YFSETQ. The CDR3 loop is CASSLTGGSFNEQFF. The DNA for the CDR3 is TGCGCCAGCAGCTTGACGGGGGGCTCTTTCAATGAGCAGTTCTTC.

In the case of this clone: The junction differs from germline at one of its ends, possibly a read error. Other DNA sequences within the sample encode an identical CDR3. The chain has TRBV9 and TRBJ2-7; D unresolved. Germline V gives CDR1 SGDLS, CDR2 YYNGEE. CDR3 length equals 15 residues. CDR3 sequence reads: CASSQTAASSYEQYF. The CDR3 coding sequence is TGTGCCAGCAGCCAAACGGCAGCGAGCTCCTACGAGCAGTATTTC.